Listed here are 30 T cell receptor beta chains from one sample, sequenced in a study of radiation and T cells in renal cell carcinoma. Libraries were prepared by immunoSEQ multiplex PCR; TCRdb keeps only in-frame clonotypes and omits some of them. This table has more than 95,000 clones, 65% to 85% appearing once. Sample time point: blood 2 weeks post-SBRT. Stated treatment: 15 Gy SBRT to primary tumor, nephrectomy 4 weeks later. Sequenced material: blood, taken from a patient whose treatment included radiotherapy and nephrectomy. Receptors originate from a man over 45 with renal cell carcinoma.

The V gene is TRBV19, the J gene TRBJ1-2, with a possible D match to TRBD1 (5 bases). The CDR3 runs 14 residues. The V gene's germline CDR1 is LNHDA and CDR2 SQIVND (reference sequence). Trimming took off 6 bases at V and 7 bases at J, with 18 bases between the two ends. For the CDR3, the DNA is TGTGCCAGTAGCCGCAGGGAGGGAGTCGCTGGCTACACCTTC. This sequence encodes CASSRREGVAGYTF.

The rearrangement joins TRBV11-2 to TRBJ1-2; D may be TRBD1 (6 bases). The CDR3 consists of 14 residues. Germline CDR1 SGHAT, CDR2 FQNNGV. V was pared by 5 bases and J by 0 bases, with 10 bases between. The CDR3 bases are TGTGCCAGCAGCCGGACAGTAGCTAACTATGGCTACACCTTC. Its protein product is CASSRTVANYGYTF.

This chain connects TRBV9 to TRBJ2-1; 8 bases match TRBD1. Unmatched junction bases numbered 4, after V lost 1 base and J lost 4 bases. Germline CDR1 reads SGDLS; CDR2 reads YYNGEE. The CDR3 contains 15 residues. CDR3 nucleotide sequence: TGTGCCAGCAGCGTATCGGGACAGGTGTACAATGAGCAGTTCTTC. It is translated as CASSVSGQVYNEQFF.

The chain employs TRBV7-2 and TRBJ2-1, with TRBD2 identical over 7 bases. Unmatched junction bases numbered 5, after V lost 1 base and J lost 8 bases. The CDR3 has 14 amino acids. Looked up from germline, CDR1 is SGHTA and CDR2 is FQGNSA. The CDR3 nucleotides read TGTGCCAGCAGCTTAGACGGGAGGACGGATGAGCAGTTCTTC. Amino acid sequence: CASSLDGRTDEQFF.

The V call is TRBV7-9, the J call TRBJ2-4, with 11 bases lining up with TRBD2. There are 14 residues in the CDR3. V lost 3 bases to trimming and J lost 8 bases; unmatched junction nucleotides: 3. Looked up from germline, CDR1 is SEHNR and CDR2 is FQNEAQ (reference sequence). This CDR3 reads CASSFSGGAYIQYF. The CDR3 DNA sequence: TGTGCCAGCAGCTTTAGCGGGGGGGCTTACATTCAGTACTTC.

The V gene is TRBV19, the J gene TRBJ1-5, with D possibly TRBD1 on 5 matching bases. V lost 7 bases to trimming and J lost 0 bases, with 16 bases between them. The CDR3 covers 16 residues. Germline V gives CDR1 LNHDA, CDR2 SQIVND (reference sequence). CDR3 loop: CASTPGTGYSNQPQHF. CDR3 nucleotides: TGTGCCAGTACCCCAGGGACTGGTTATAGCAATCAGCCCCAGCATTTT.

This clone was counted many times. The germline gene is not matched at one end of the junction; a read error may be the cause. The CDR3 sequence is CAWSPDRQINF. The CDR3 DNA follows: TGTGCCTGGAGTCCGGACAGGCAGATTAACTTC. The chain joins TRBV30 to TRBJ1-2; the match to TRBD1 covers 7 bases. The CDR3 is 11 residues long. CDR1 GTSNPN and CDR2 SVGIG come from the germline V gene (reference sequence).

This chain uses TRBV5-1 with TRBJ2-7; the match to TRBD2 covers 14 bases. Per germline, CDR1 SGHRS and CDR2 YFSETQ. J gave up 6 bases and V 0 bases, and 8 bases lay outside the gene matches. The CDR3 has 17 amino acids. DNA for the CDR3: TGCGCCAGCAGCTTGGGACTAGCGGGGGGGCAACCCTCCGAGCAGTACTTC. This encodes CASSLGLAGGQPSEQYF. The complete variable domain, with remaining parts taken from reference TRBV5-1 and TRBJ2-7, reads KAGVTQTPRYLIKTRGQQVTLSCSPISGHRSVSWYQQTPGQGLQFLFEYFSETQRNKGNFPGRFSGRQFSNSRSEMNVSTLELGDSALYLCASSLGLAGGQPSEQYFGPGTRLTVT.

The chain has TRBV28 and TRBJ1-1; unclear D gene. The length of the CDR3 is 14 residues. Per germline, CDR1 MDHEN and CDR2 SYDVKM. V was cut by 7 bases and J by 3 bases, with 15 bases left in between. CDR3 residues: CASNLADGYTEAFF. CDR3 in DNA: TGTGCCAGCAATTTGGCAGACGGGTACACTGAAGCTTTCTTT.

This clone was seen only a few times. This chain connects TRBV7-9 to TRBJ2-1; D gene unclear. The CDR3 sequence is 12 residues long. Trimming removed 4 bases from V and 8 bases from J, with 9 bases in between. Germline V gene data show CDR1 as SEHNR and CDR2 as FQNEAQ (reference sequence). CDR3 sequence (DNA): TGTGCCAGCAGCTCCGACGGAGATGAGCAGTTCTTC. This gives the protein CASSSDGDEQFF.

V gene TRBV4-2 combines with J gene TRBJ2-1; a possible D gene is TRBD1 (5 bases). Germline CDR1 LGHNA, CDR2 YNFKEQ. V lost 0 bases, J lost 4 bases, and 10 bases lay in between. The CDR3 spans 15 residues. CDR3 DNA sequence: TGTGCCAGCAGCCAAGATCATGACAGTTACAATGAGCAGTTCTTC. This codes for CASSQDHDSYNEQFF.

This clone was seen a single time. The chain links TRBV5-4 to TRBJ2-1, with D maybe TRBD2 (5 bases). The CDR3 is 14 residues long. With 3 bases removed from V and 2 bases from J, the gap between germline ends came to 9 bases. Germline CDR1 SGHNT, CDR2 YYREEE (reference sequence). CDR3 amino acids: CASSSRATYNEQFF. The CDR3 nucleotides are TGTGCCAGCAGCTCGCGGGCCACCTACAATGAGCAGTTCTTC. The whole variable domain, remainder taken from reference TRBV5-4 and TRBJ2-1, is ETGVTQSPTHLIKTRGQQVTLRCSSQSGHNTVSWYQQALGQGPQFIFQYYREEENGRGNFPPRFSGLQFPNYSSELNVNALELDDSALYLCASSSRATYNEQFFGPGTRLTVL.

J is TRBJ2-1 and V is TRBV4-1; D may match TRBD1 or TRBD2 (5 bases each). Trimming took 3 bases from V and 1 from J, leaving 10 bases between them. The CDR3 sequence is 15 residues long. Germline V lookup: CDR1 MGHRA, CDR2 YSYEKL. CDR3 residues: CASSHSGGSYNEQFF. CDR3 DNA: TGCGCCAGCAGCCATTCTGGGGGTTCCTACAATGAGCAGTTCTTC.

The genes are TRBV15 and TRBJ2-7, with 8 bases matching TRBD2. Per germline, CDR1 LNHNV and CDR2 YYDKDF (reference sequence). This CDR3 has 15 amino acids. Unmatched junction bases numbered 15, after V lost 9 bases and J lost 5 bases. CDR3 region: CATTAGSSGADEQYF. The CDR3 nucleotides read TGTGCCACTACGGCCGGGAGTAGCGGGGCCGACGAGCAGTACTTC.

This clone was found a few times. The chain has TRBV9 and TRBJ1-1; TRBD1 is a possible D gene (6 bases). Between the trimmed V and J ends, which lost 5 bases and 3 bases, there was a span of 20 bases. The germline gives CDR1 SGDLS, CDR2 YYNGEE. The CDR3 runs 16 residues. CDR3 sequence (DNA): TGTGCCAGCAGGTCAGGGGCTCCTCTCTTGGACACTGAAGCTTTCTTT. It is translated as CASRSGAPLLDTEAFF.

The sample holds many counts of this clone. The J gene is TRBJ1-1, the V gene TRBV2; 7 bases match TRBD1. Trimming took 5 bases from V and 0 from J; bases not matched to a gene: 3. The V gene's germline CDR1 is SNHLY and CDR2 FYNNEI. The CDR3 sequence is 14 residues long. CDR3 bases: TGTGCCAGCAGTCAACAGGGGATGAACACTGAAGCTTTCTTT. The encoded protein is CASSQQGMNTEAFF.

The table lists this clone with a count of one. In DNA form, the CDR3 reads TGCGCCAGCAGCTTGGACTCAGGGGGGATACAGCCCCAGCATTTT. Its translation: CASSLDSGGIQPQHF. The rearrangement uses TRBV5-1 and TRBJ1-5; 7 nucleotides align to TRBD1. This CDR3 has 15 residues. After removal of 0 bases from V and 7 bases from J, the junction contained 7 bases not matched to a gene. From germline, CDR1 is SGHRS and CDR2 YFSETQ.

The rearrangement uses TRBV5-6 and TRBJ2-7, with TRBD1 as a possible D gene (7 bases). The CDR3 consists of 15 residues. V lost 4 bases and J lost 4, with 18 bases in between. Germline V gene sequence: CDR1 SGHDT, CDR2 YYEEEE. CDR3 residues: CASSPLTGRLYEQYF. The CDR3 coding sequence is TGTGCCAGCAGCCCGTTGACAGGGAGGTTGTACGAGCAGTACTTC. Filled out from reference TRBV5-6 and TRBJ2-7, the complete variable domain reads DAGVTQSPTHLIKTRGQQVTLRCSPKSGHDTVSWYQQALGQGPQFIFQYYEEEERQRGNFPDRFSGHQFPNYSSELNVNALLLGDSALYLCASSPLTGRLYEQYFGPGTRLTVT.

CDR3 residues: CASSGGGAPDTQYF. The CDR3 bases are TGTGCCAGCTCAGGGGGCGGCGCCCCAGATACGCAGTATTTT. J is TRBJ2-3 and V is TRBV18; TRBD1 might be the D (6 bases). V shed 5 bases and J shed 4 bases, with 13 bases lying between them. CDR3 length: 14 residues. From germline, CDR1 is KGHSH and CDR2 LQKENI.

The rearrangement uses TRBV10-3 and TRBJ2-7, with TRBD1 matching over 8 bases. Germline loops: CDR1 ENHRY, CDR2 SYGVKD. The CDR3 loop spans 16 amino acids. Trimming took 4 bases from V and 2 from J; bases not matched to a gene: 10. The CDR3 spells CAISAWTGNRAYEQYF. CDR3 nucleotide sequence: TGTGCCATCAGTGCCTGGACAGGGAATCGCGCCTACGAGCAGTACTTC.

This chain connects TRBV5-6 to TRBJ2-1; 14 bases are shared with TRBD2. The germline V gene has CDR1 SGHDT and CDR2 YYEEEE. The CDR3 runs 18 residues. The junction had 14 bases not matched to a gene; V was cut back by 5 bases and J by 7 bases. The CDR3 spells CASSRLAGGPWTGNEQFF. For the CDR3, the DNA is TGTGCCAGCAGTAGACTAGCGGGAGGGCCGTGGACCGGTAATGAGCAGTTCTTC.

The V call is TRBV29-1, the J call TRBJ2-3; D remains unclear. V lost 4 bases and J lost 2, with 13 bases in between. CDR3 size: 14 residues. CDR1 is SQVTM and CDR2 is ANQGSEA in the germline V gene. Written as DNA, the CDR3 is TGCAGCGTTGCCTTTGTCAGAGCCACAGATACGCAGTATTTT. Translating gives CSVAFVRATDTQYF.

The J gene is TRBJ2-7, the V gene TRBV19; 10 bases align to TRBD1. From germline, CDR1 is LNHDA and CDR2 SQIVND (reference sequence). V trimming: 6 bases; J trimming: 7 bases; junction bases outside the gene matches: 9. This CDR3 has 14 amino acids. The CDR3 DNA reads as TGTGCCAGTAGGACGGGGACAGGGGCCGGAGAGCAGTACTTC. It is translated as CASRTGTGAGEQYF.

This chain joins TRBV27 and TRBJ1-5; D remains ambiguous. Deletions cut 7 bases from V and 0 bases from J, with 10 bases between. CDR1 MNHEY and CDR2 SMNVEV come from the germline V gene (reference sequence). The CDR3 sequence is 14 residues long. The CDR3 nucleotides are TGTGCCAGCAACGCCTACACTAGCAATCAGCCCCAGCATTTT. Encoded protein: CASNAYTSNQPQHF.

This sequence joins TRBV6-1 and TRBJ1-1; a weak D match, TRBD1 (6 bases). Trimming pared 3 bases from V and 4 bases from J, leaving 15 bases between. The V gene's germline CDR1 is MNHNS and CDR2 SASEGT. The CDR3 length is 15 residues. DNA for the CDR3: TGTGCCAGCAGTGACCCCAGGAGGGGGGCCACTGAAGCTTTCTTT. Residues: CASSDPRRGATEAFF.

In this sample, this clone turned up a few times. The V and J genes are TRBV4-3 and TRBJ1-2, with D unclear. There are 14 residues in the CDR3. In germline, CDR1 is LGHNA, CDR2 YSLEER. Trimming took 3 bases from V and 4 from J, leaving 12 bases between them. The CDR3 nucleotides read TGCGCCAGCAGCCACATCAGTGCTAGCTATGGCTACACCTTC. Protein: CASSHISASYGYTF.

This chain joins TRBV5-1 and TRBJ2-5; D ambiguous. The CDR3 covers 14 residues. Trimming removed 4 bases at V and 4 bases at J, with 14 bases between. The germline CDR1 and CDR2 sequences are SGHRS and YFSETQ. The CDR3 loop is CASSRATGIETQYF. DNA of the CDR3: TGCGCCAGCAGCCGAGCGACTGGAATAGAGACCCAGTACTTC.

The chain has TRBV5-5 and TRBJ1-2; the D is unclear. The CDR3 consists of 13 residues. Germline CDR1 and CDR2: SGHKS and YYEKEE (reference sequence). V gave up 2 bases and J gave up 1 base, with 6 bases separating them. In nucleotides, the CDR3 is TGTGCCAGCAGCTTACCCTTTAACTATGGCTACACCTTC. It specifies CASSLPFNYGYTF.

This clone turned up a few times. CDR3 in DNA: TGTGCCAGCAGCTCCGGGACAGGCAACACTGAAGCTTTCTTT. This gives the protein CASSSGTGNTEAFF. J is TRBJ1-1 and V is TRBV7-3; TRBD1 agrees at 8 bases. The V segment lost 4 bases and the J segment 2 bases; nucleotides outside the gene matches: 3. This CDR3 contains 14 residues. Germline values: CDR1 SGHTA, CDR2 FQGTGA. Based on the CDR3 plus reference TRBV7-3 and TRBJ1-1, the full variable domain is GAGVSQTPSNKVTEKGKYVELRCDPISGHTALYWYRQSLGQGPEFLIYFQGTGAADDSGLPNDRFFAVRPEGSVSTLKIQRTERGDSAVYLCASSSGTGNTEAFFGQGTRLTVV.

About this clone itself: Sequence at one end of the junction differs from germline and may be a read error. The rearrangement joins TRBV7-7 to TRBJ2-1; TRBD2 matches 10 bases. Germline loops: CDR1 SSHAT, CDR2 FNYEAQ (reference sequence). CDR3 size: 16 residues. The CDR3 spells CASTSGGVPSYNEQFF. The CDR3 bases are TGTGCTAGCACCAGCGGGGGGGTCCCCTCCTACAATGAGCAGTTCTTC.